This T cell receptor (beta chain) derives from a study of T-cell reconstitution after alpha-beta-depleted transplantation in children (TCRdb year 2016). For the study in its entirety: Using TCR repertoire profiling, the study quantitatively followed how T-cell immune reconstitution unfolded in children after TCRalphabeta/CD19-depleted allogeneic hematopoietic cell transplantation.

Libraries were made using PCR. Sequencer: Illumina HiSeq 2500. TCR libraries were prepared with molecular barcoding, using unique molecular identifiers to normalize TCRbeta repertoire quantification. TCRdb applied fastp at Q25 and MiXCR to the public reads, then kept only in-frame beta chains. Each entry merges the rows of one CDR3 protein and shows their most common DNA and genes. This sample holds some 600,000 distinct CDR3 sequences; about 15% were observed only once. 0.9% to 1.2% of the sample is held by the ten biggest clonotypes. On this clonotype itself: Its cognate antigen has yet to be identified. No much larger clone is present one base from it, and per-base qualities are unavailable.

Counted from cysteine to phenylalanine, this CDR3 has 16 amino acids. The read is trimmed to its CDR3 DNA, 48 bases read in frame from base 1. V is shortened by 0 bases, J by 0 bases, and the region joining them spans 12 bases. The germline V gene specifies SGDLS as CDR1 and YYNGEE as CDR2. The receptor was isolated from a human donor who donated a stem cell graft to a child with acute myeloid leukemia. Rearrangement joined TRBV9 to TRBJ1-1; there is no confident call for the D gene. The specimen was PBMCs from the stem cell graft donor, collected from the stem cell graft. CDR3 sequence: CASSVADRAMNTEAFF. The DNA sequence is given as TGTGCCAGCAGCGTAGCTGATCGAGCTATGAACACTGAAGCTTTCTTT.